Following are 24 T cell receptor beta chains from one sample sequenced in a study of blood T cells in healthy people across ages. The second PCR ran about 6 to 12 cycles with a sample-barcoded 5' primer and J-beta primers. TCRdb analysed the 5' RACE reads with MiXCR anew, one entry per CDR3 protein. The data show 850,000 or so distinct CDR3 sequences, about 28% seen once. The sequencing sample was made of blood. These receptors originate from a woman aged 80 or over in good health.

Many counts were recorded for this clonotype. The CDR3 protein is CASSYYSYEQYF. The CDR3 DNA is TGTGCCAGCAGTTATTATTCCTACGAGCAGTACTTC. The rearrangement links TRBV7-2 to TRBJ2-7; no clear D gene. The V gene's germline CDR1 is SGHTA and CDR2 FQGNSA. V gave up 6 bases and J gave up 1 base, with 7 bases separating them. The CDR3 loop spans 12 amino acids.

This clonotype was seen more than once but under ten times. The chain is built from TRBV7-2 and TRBJ2-4, with 9 bases aligning to TRBD1. Germline lookup yields CDR1 SGHTA and CDR2 FQGNSA. The CDR3 is made up of 17 amino acids. After removal of 5 bases from V and 7 bases from J, the junction contained 15 bases not matched to a gene. The CDR3, as DNA: TGTGCCAGCAGCGCCAGCGGAACAGGGGGCCGGCGGAACATTCAGTACTTC. Encoded protein: CASSASGTGGRRNIQYF.

The chain recombines TRBV15 with TRBJ2-7; D perhaps matches TRBD1 (7 bases). The germline V gene encodes CDR1 LNHNV and CDR2 YYDKDF (reference sequence). With 2 bases removed from V and 6 bases from J, the gap between germline ends came to 14 bases. The CDR3 has 14 residues. The CDR3 DNA sequence: TGTGCCACCAGCAGACGACAGGGAGGTCTCGAGCAGTACTTC. Translated, it gives CATSRRQGGLEQYF.

The V call is TRBV20-1, the J call TRBJ2-1, with TRBD2 matching over 7 bases. Germline loops: CDR1 DFQATT, CDR2 SNEGSKA (reference sequence). This CDR3 has 15 amino acids. V lost 6 bases and J lost 4; bases outside the gene matches: 12. CDR3 protein: CSAPDRLAAYNEQFF. Here the CDR3 DNA reads TGCAGTGCCCCTGACCGGCTAGCGGCGTACAATGAGCAGTTCTTC.

As regards this clonotype: The junction does not match germline at one end; this may be a read error. V gene TRBV7-2 combines with J gene TRBJ1-5; D gene unclear. Per the germline V gene, CDR1 is SGHTA and CDR2 is FQGNSA. CDR3 size: 14 residues. As DNA, the CDR3 is TGTGCCAGCAGCTTAGCGCCTAGCGATCAGCCCCAGCATTTT. Encoded protein: CASSLAPSDQPQHF.

This clonotype was found many times. The chain is built from TRBV12-3 or TRBV12-4 and TRBJ1-2, with D possibly TRBD1 on 5 matching bases. Trimming shortened V by 6 bases and J by 4 bases, and 18 bases separated the two germline ends. The CDR3 totals 15 residues. CDR3 protein: CASSLQGRRAYGYTF. CDR3 DNA: TGTGCCAGCAGCCTCCAGGGACGGAGGGCCTATGGCTACACCTTC.

This clonotype was counted many times. The J gene is TRBJ2-1, the V gene TRBV5-1; 9 bases line up with TRBD1. This CDR3 has 17 residues. The ends lost 0 bases at V and 8 bases at J; junction bases unmatched: 12. Germline V gives CDR1 SGHRS, CDR2 YFSETQ. The CDR3 coding sequence is TGCGCCAGCAGCTTGGATGGTGGGACAGGGATGAAGGATGAGCAGTTCTTC. It codes for CASSLDGGTGMKDEQFF.

The genes are TRBV4-2 and TRBJ1-2, with 12 bases matching TRBD1. Germline CDR1 and CDR2: LGHNA and YNFKEQ. This CDR3 contains 17 residues. V shed 2 bases and J 6 bases; nucleotides not matched to a gene: 10. The CDR3 sequence is CASSQPGTGGVENGYTF. DNA for the CDR3: TGTGCCAGCAGCCAACCCGGGACAGGGGGCGTTGAAAATGGCTACACCTTC.

This clonotype has at least ten counts. The chain employs TRBV29-1 and TRBJ2-3, with D possibly being TRBD1 (6 bases). The CDR3 spans 15 residues. Germline assignment: CDR1 SQVTM and CDR2 ANQGSEA. Trimming stripped 7 bases from V and 5 bases from J, with 22 bases between. CDR3 sequence (DNA): TGCAGCGAACAGGACAGTTCAGACGTAATAGATACGCAGTATTTT. Its protein product is CSEQDSSDVIDTQYF.

This chain joins TRBV7-8 and TRBJ2-2; 7 bases match TRBD2. The J segment lost 5 bases and the V segment lost 5 bases, leaving 5 bases of the junction unmatched. The CDR3 sequence is 14 residues long. The germline CDR1 and CDR2 sequences are SGHVS and FQNEAQ. CDR3 nucleotide sequence: TGTGCCAGCAGCCAACTGGGAGGGACCGGGGAGCTGTTTTTT. This translates into CASSQLGGTGELFF.

In the case of this clonotype: Possible read error: a much larger clone is one base away. The V call is TRBV7-9, the J call TRBJ2-5; no clear D gene. CDR3 length: 12 residues. Trimming removed 1 base at V and 11 bases at J, with 11 bases between. From germline, CDR1 is SEHNR and CDR2 FQNEAQ (reference sequence). CDR3 protein: CASSLVRNEQYF. Written as DNA, the CDR3 is TGTGCCAGCAGCTTAGTGAGGAATGAGCAGTACTTC.

This clonotype was counted many times. The chain joins TRBV10-3 to TRBJ1-4, with TRBD1 matching over 7 bases. V trimming: 3 bases; J trimming: 3 bases; junction bases outside the gene matches: 7. There are 16 residues in the CDR3. CDR1 is ENHRY and CDR2 is SYGVKD in the germline V gene. The CDR3 protein is CAISDDREAANEKLFF. CDR3 DNA sequence: TGTGCCATCAGTGATGACAGGGAGGCGGCTAATGAAAAACTGTTTTTT.

This clonotype showed up just a few times. Since a much larger clone is just one base distant, this may be a read error. The chain has TRBV5-8 and TRBJ1-2; the match to TRBD1 covers 10 bases. The CDR3 is made up of 13 amino acids. CDR1 is SGHTS, CDR2 YDEGEE, per germline. V gave up 3 bases and J gave up 7 bases; unmatched junction bases: 3. The CDR3 spells CASSWGQGSGYTF. CDR3 in DNA: TGTGCCAGCAGCTGGGGACAGGGGAGTGGCTACACCTTC.

CDR3 in amino acids: CASSLDSWGNQPQHF. The CDR3 DNA follows: TGCGCCAGCAGTCTGGACAGCTGGGGGAATCAGCCCCAGCATTTT. V gene TRBV10-2 combines with J gene TRBJ1-5, with D possibly being TRBD1 (6 bases). V was cut by 5 bases and J by 4 bases, with 15 bases left in between. The CDR3 is made up of 15 amino acids. CDR1 and CDR2 (germline): WSHSY, SAAADI.

This clonotype was seen many times. The V gene is TRBV6-5, the J gene TRBJ1-2; 8 bases are a match to TRBD1. V lost 6 bases, J lost 7 bases, and 7 bases stayed unmatched. CDR3 length: 13 residues. CDR1 MNHEY and CDR2 SVGAGI come from the germline V gene. The CDR3 reads CASSLVQGGGYTF. The CDR3 region has the DNA TGTGCCAGCAGCCTCGTACAGGGGGGTGGCTACACCTTC.

This clonotype was recorded many times. The chain combines TRBV11-2 with TRBJ2-3, with D unresolved. Germline CDR1 SGHAT, CDR2 FQNNGV. The CDR3 sequence is 14 residues long. V lost 4 bases and J lost 3, with 11 bases in between. CDR3 amino acids: CASSSLGSTDTQYF. In DNA, the CDR3 is TGTGCCAGCAGCTCCCTTGGTAGTACAGATACGCAGTATTTT.

In this sample, this clonotype turned up many times. The chain is built from TRBV20-1 and TRBJ1-5; a possible D gene is TRBD1 (5 bases). This CDR3 is built from 14 residues. Germline values: CDR1 DFQATT, CDR2 SNEGSKA (reference sequence). Trimming removed 4 bases at V and 3 bases at J, with 13 bases between. CDR3 amino acids: CSATRGTHNQPQHF. The CDR3 DNA reads as TGCAGTGCTACCCGGGGCACCCACAATCAGCCCCAGCATTTT.

This clonotype was found many times. The chain links TRBV4-3 to TRBJ2-1; the D gene is possibly TRBD2 (6 bases). The CDR3 covers 17 residues. Germline CDR1 and CDR2: LGHNA and YSLEER. The ends were cut back, 1 base at V and 4 bases at J, with 17 bases in the middle. CDR3 protein: CASSQVVGGLGYNEQFF. The CDR3 coding sequence is TGCGCCAGCAGCCAAGTCGTCGGAGGGTTGGGATACAATGAGCAGTTCTTC.

This clonotype was observed a few times. The chain carries TRBV2 and TRBJ2-7; D perhaps matches TRBD1 (5 bases). The CDR3 consists of 17 residues. Germline V lookup: CDR1 SNHLY, CDR2 FYNNEI. Deletions cut 6 bases from V and 9 bases from J, with 30 bases between. CDR3 in DNA: TGTGCCAGCAGGGGCTCGGTCGGACATATGTCTTACAATGGGCAGTACTTC. This sequence encodes CASRGSVGHMSYNGQYF.

The genes are TRBV12-3 or TRBV12-4 and TRBJ2-7, with 9 bases aligning to TRBD1. Germline trimming cut 8 bases from V and 7 bases from J; bases unmatched to any gene: 9. The CDR3 consists of 13 residues. CDR3 coding DNA: TGTGCCAGCTCCGCCCGGACAGGGGCGGAGCAGTACTTC. The encoded protein is CASSARTGAEQYF.

This clonotype was recorded at least ten times. The chain recombines TRBV2 with TRBJ2-5; tentative D call: TRBD1 (5 bases). V was shortened by 9 bases and J by 5 bases, with 25 bases between the two germline ends. Germline loops: CDR1 SNHLY, CDR2 FYNNEI. This CDR3 is 16 amino acids long. CDR3 amino acids: CARTSGLGIPGETQYF. CDR3 bases: TGTGCCAGGACCTCAGGTTTGGGCATCCCAGGGGAGACCCAGTACTTC.

The chain joins TRBV5-1 to TRBJ2-3; 10 nucleotides line up with TRBD2. Germline lookup yields CDR1 SGHRS and CDR2 YFSETQ. The CDR3 runs 17 residues. The trim removed 0 bases at V and 5 bases at J, leaving 9 bases unmatched. The CDR3 protein is CASSLAVASGSGDTQYF. The CDR3 bases are TGCGCCAGCAGCTTGGCCGTAGCTAGCGGGAGTGGAGATACGCAGTATTTT.

This clonotype was counted at least ten times. The chain joins TRBV12-3 or TRBV12-4 to TRBJ1-1; D might be TRBD1 (5 bases). CDR3 length equals 14 residues. V shed 6 bases and J shed 1 base, with 12 bases lying between them. Here the CDR3 reads CASSRDGKNTEAFF. DNA for the CDR3: TGTGCCAGCAGCAGGGACGGAAAGAACACTGAAGCTTTCTTT.

This chain links TRBV7-9 with TRBJ1-1, with D possibly matching TRBD1 (5 bases). V lost 1 base to trimming and J lost 5 bases, with 11 bases between them. There are 14 residues in the CDR3. Per germline, CDR1 SEHNR and CDR2 FQNEAQ (reference sequence). As DNA, the CDR3 is TGTGCCAGCAGCTTAGTTCTACCAGGGACTGAAGCTTTCTTT. This codes for CASSLVLPGTEAFF.